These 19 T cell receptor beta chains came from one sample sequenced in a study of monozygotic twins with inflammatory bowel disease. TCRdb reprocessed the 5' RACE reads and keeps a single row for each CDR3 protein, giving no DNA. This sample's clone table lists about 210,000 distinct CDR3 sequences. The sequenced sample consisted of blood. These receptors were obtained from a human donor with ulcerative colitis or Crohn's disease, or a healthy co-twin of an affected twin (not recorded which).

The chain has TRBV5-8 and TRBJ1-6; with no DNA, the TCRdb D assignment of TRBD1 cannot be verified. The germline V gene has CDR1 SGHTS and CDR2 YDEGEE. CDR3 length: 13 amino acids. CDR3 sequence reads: CASSLNRDPPLHF.

This chain's CDR3 is CASSLDMYGSPLHF. This chain joins TRBV13 and TRBJ1-6; there is no DNA to check the TCRdb D call of TRBD1. The germline gives CDR1 PRHDT, CDR2 FYEKMQ (reference sequence). This CDR3 region has 14 residues.

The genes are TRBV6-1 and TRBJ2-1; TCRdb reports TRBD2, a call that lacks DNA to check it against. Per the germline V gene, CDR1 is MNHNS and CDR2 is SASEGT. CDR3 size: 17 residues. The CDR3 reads CASSESLGTASYNEQFF.

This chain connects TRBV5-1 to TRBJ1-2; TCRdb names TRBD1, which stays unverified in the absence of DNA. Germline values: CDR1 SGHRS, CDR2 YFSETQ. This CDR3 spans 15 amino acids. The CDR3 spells CASSLAGDSKGGYTF.

The CDR3: CASSQAPGNEQFF. This chain uses TRBV5-1 with TRBJ2-1; TCRdb indicates TRBD2, and absent DNA this call remains unverified. The CDR3 runs to 13 residues. The germline gives CDR1 SGHRS, CDR2 YFSETQ.

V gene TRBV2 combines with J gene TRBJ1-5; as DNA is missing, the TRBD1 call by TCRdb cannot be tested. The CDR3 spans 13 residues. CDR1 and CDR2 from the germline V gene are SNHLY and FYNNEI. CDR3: CASRTGGYQPQHF.

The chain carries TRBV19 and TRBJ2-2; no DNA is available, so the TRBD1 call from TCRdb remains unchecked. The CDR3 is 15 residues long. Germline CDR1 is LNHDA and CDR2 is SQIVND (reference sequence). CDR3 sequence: CASHGPAPNTGELFF.

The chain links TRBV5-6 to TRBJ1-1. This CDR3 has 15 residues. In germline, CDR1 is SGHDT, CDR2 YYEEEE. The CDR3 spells CASSLDRALDTEAFF.

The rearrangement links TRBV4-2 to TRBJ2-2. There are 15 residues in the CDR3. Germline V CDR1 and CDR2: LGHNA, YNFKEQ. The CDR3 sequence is CASSRIPDGTGELFF.

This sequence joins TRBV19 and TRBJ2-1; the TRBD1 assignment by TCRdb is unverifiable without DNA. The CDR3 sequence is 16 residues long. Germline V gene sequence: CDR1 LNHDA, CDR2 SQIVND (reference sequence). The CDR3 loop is CASSQRTGGSYNEQFF.

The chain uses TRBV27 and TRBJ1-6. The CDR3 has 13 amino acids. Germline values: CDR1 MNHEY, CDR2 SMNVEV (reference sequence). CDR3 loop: CASSFSGVEPLHF.

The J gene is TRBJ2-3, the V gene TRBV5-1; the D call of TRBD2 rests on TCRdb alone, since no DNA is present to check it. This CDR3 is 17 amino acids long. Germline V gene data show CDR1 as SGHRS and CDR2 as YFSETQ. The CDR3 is CASSGGTSGDFTDTQYF. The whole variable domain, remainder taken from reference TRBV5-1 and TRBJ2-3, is KAGVTQTPRYLIKTRGQQVTLSCSPISGHRSVSWYQQTPGQGLQFLFEYFSETQRNKGNFPGRFSGRQFSNSRSEMNVSTLELGDSALYLCASSGGTSGDFTDTQYFGPGTRLTVL.

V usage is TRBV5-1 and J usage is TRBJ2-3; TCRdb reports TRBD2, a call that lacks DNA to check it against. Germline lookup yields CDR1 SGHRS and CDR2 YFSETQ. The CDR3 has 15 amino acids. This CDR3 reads CASNPGLAGTDTQYF.

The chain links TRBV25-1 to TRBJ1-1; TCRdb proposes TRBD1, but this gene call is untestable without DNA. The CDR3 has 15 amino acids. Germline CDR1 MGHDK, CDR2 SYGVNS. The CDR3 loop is CASRGGDIQNTEAFF.

CDR3 region: CASRETGYRLNSPLHF. The V gene is TRBV2, the J gene TRBJ1-6; TCRdb picks TRBD1, but there is no DNA to check that call. The CDR3 totals 16 residues. CDR1 is SNHLY and CDR2 is FYNNEI in the germline V gene.

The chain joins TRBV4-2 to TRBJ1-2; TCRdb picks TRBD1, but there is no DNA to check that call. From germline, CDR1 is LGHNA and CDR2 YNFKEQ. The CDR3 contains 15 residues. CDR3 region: CASSQDRDRGDGYTF.

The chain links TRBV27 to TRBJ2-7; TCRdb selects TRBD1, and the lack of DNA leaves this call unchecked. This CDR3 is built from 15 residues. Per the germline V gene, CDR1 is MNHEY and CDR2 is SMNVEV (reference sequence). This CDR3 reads CASSSGTGGSYEQYF.

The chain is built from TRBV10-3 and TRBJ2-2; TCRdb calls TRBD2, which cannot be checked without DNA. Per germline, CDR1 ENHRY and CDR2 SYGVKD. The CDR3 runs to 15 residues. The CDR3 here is CAISGGLAPTGELFF.

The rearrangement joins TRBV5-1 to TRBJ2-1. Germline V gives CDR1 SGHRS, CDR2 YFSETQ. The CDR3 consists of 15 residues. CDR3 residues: CASTSVAATYNEQFF. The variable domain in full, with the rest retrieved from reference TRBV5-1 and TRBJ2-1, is KAGVTQTPRYLIKTRGQQVTLSCSPISGHRSVSWYQQTPGQGLQFLFEYFSETQRNKGNFPGRFSGRQFSNSRSEMNVSTLELGDSALYLCASTSVAATYNEQFFGPGTRLTVL.